The sequence of this T cell receptor beta chain was determined in a study of T cell responses to AZD1222 COVID-19 vaccine. Notes on this clone: Its antigen is unidentified.

Produced via immunoSEQ multiplex PCR; TCRdb's table is partial and in-frame only. The table lists some 130,000 clones, roughly 90% of them singletons. This CDR3 is 11 amino acids long. V was trimmed by 6 bases and J by 7 bases, leaving 12 bases between them. Germline V gene lookup returns CDR1 SQVTM and CDR2 ANQGSEA. The study, taken as a whole, reports: After two AZD1222 doses, spike-specific TCR breadth and depth rose versus day 0. At study baseline, merely over 5 AZD1222 recipients were seropositive.

This TCR came from an adult who received the AZD1222 COVID-19 vaccine. This chain connects TRBV29-1 to TRBJ1-1; no clear D gene. Material: peripheral blood, obtained 28 days after the second AZD1222 dose. CDR3 sequence: CSVSVSVEAFF. The CDR3 DNA follows: TGCAGCGTCTCCGTATCAGTTGAAGCTTTCTTT.